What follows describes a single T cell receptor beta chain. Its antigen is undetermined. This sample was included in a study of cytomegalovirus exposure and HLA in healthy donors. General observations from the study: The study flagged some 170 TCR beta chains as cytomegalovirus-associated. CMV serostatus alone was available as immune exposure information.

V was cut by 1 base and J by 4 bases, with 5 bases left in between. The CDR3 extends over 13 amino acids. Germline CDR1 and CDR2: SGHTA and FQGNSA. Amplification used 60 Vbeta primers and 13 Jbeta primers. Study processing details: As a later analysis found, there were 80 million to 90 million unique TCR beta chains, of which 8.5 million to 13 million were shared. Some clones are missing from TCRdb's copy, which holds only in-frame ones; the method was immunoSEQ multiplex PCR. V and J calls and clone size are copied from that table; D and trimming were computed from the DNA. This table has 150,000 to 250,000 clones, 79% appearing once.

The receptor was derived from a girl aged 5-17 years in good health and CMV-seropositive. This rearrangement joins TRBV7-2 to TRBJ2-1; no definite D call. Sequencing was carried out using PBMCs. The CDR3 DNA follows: TGTGCCAGCAGCTTAGACACATACAATGAGCAGTTCTTC. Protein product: CASSLDTYNEQFF.